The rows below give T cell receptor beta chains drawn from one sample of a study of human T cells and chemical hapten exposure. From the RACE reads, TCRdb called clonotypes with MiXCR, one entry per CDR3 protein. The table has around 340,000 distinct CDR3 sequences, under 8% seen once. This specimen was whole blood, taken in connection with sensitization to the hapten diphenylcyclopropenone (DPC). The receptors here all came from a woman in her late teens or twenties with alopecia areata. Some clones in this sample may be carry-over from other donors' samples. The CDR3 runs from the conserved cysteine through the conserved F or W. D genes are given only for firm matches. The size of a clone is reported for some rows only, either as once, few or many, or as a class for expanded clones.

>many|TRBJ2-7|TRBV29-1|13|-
CSASPGVQYEQYF
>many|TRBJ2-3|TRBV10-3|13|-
CAISGVADDTQYF
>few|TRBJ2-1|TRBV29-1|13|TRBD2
CSVGSGGYNEQFF
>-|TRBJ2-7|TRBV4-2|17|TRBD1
CASSQDRLGRGTVEQYF
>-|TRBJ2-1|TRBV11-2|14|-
CASSLDRQQLEQFF
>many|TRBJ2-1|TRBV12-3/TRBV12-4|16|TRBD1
CASRSYFGTGYNEQFF
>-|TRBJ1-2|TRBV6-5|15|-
CASTDNRDQNYGYTF
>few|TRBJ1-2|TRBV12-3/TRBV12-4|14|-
CASSSNPGGNGYTF
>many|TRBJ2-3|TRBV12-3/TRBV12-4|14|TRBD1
CASSLDAGGDTQYF
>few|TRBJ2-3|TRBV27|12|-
CASSLWGDTQYF
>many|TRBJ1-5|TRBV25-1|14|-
CASSEPGSRQPQHF